One T cell receptor beta chain is described in this entry. Data came from immunoSEQ multiplex PCR; TCRdb stores just in-frame clones and leaves some out. The table has fewer than 450,000 clones, about 90% seen once. CDR1 ENHRY and CDR2 SYGVKD come from the germline V gene. The CDR3 totals 15 residues. V shed 3 bases and J 7 bases; nucleotides not matched to a gene: 5. Enrolment of Seattle patients took place during active infection, and they were followed longitudinally. The sample is drawn from a study of blood T cell repertoires in COVID-19. Background on the study: The United States, Italy and Spain were the sources of the acute and convalescent COVID-19 samples.

This clonotype originated in a woman between 50 and 59 years old with COVID-19, enrolled during active disease. The rearrangement links TRBV10-3 to TRBJ2-1, with 11 positions matching TRBD2. The sequenced sample was peripheral blood. The CDR3 coding sequence is TGTGCCATCAGTGATCTAGCGGGAGGTGGAAATGAGCAGTTCTTC. Translating it yields CAISDLAGGGNEQFF.